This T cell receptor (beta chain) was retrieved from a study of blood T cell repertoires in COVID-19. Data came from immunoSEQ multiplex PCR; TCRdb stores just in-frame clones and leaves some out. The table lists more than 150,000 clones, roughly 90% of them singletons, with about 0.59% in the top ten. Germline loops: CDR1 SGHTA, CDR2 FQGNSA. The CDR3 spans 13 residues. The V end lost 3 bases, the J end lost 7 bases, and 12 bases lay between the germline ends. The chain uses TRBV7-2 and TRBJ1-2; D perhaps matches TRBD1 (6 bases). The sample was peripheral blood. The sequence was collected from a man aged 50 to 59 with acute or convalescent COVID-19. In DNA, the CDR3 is TGTGCCAGCAGCTTTGCAGGGGATGGTGGCTACACCTTC. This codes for CASSFAGDGGYTF.